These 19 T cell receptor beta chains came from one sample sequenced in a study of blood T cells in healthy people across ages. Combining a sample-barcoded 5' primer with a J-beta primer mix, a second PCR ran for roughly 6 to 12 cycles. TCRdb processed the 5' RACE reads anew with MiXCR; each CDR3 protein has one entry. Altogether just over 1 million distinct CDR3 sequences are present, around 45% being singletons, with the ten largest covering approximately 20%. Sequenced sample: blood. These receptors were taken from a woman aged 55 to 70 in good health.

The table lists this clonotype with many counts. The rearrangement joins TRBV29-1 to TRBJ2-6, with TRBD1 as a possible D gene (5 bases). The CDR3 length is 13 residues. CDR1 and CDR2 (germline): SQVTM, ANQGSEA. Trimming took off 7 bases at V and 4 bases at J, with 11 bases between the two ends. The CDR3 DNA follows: TGCAGCGCATTGACAGCCGGGGCCAACGTCCTGACTTTC. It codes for CSALTAGANVLTF.

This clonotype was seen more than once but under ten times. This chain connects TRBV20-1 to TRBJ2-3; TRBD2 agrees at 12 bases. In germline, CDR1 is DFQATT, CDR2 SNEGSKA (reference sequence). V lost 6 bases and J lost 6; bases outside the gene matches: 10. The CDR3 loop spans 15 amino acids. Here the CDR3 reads CSANLAGGPWDTQYF. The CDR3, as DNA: TGCAGTGCCAACCTAGCGGGAGGGCCATGGGATACGCAGTATTTT.

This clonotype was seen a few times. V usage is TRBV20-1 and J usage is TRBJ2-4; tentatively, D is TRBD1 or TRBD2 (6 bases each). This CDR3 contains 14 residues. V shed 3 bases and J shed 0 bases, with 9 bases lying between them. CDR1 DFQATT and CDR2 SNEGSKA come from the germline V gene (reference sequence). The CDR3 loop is CSASGGLAKNIQYF. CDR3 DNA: TGCAGTGCTAGTGGGGGGCTAGCCAAAAACATTCAGTACTTC.

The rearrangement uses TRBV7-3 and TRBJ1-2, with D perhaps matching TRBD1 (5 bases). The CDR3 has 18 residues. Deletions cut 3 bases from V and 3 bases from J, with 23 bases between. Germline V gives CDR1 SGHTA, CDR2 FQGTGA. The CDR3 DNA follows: TGTGCCAGCAGCTTTGGTATCAATTTTGGACACCGAGACTATGGCTACACCTTC. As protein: CASSFGINFGHRDYGYTF.

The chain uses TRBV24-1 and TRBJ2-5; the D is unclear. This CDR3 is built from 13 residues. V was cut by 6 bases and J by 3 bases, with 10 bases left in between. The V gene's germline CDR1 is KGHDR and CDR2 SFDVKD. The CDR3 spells CATSRPGEETQYF. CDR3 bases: TGTGCCACCAGTCGCCCCGGTGAAGAGACCCAGTACTTC.

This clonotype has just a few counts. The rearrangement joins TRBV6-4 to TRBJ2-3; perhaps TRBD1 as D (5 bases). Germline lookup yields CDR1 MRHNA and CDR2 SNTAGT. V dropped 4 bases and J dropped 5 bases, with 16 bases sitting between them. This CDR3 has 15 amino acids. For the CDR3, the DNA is TGTGCCAGCAGTGCAGGGCACAGTGGTGGAGATACGCAGTATTTT. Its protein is CASSAGHSGGDTQYF.

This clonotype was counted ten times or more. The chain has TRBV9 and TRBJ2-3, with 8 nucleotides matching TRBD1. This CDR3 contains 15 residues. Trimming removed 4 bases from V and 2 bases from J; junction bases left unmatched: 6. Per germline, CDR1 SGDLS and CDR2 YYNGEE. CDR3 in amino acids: CASSTLTGATDTQYF. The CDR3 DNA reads TGTGCCAGCAGCACACTGACAGGGGCCACAGATACGCAGTATTTT.

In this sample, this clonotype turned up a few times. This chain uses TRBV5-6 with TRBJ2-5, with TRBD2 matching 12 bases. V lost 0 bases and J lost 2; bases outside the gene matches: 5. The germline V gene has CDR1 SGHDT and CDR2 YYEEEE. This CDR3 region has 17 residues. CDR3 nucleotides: TGTGCCAGCAGCTTGGTCGGCCTAGCGGGAGGGCAAGAGACCCAGTACTTC. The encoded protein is CASSLVGLAGGQETQYF.

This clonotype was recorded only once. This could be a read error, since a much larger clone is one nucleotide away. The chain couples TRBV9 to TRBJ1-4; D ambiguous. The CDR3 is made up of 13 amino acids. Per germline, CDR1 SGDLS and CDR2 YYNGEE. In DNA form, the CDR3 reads TGTGCCAGCAGCGTAGGAGGAACTGAAGAACTGTTTTTT. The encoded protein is CASSVGGTEELFF.

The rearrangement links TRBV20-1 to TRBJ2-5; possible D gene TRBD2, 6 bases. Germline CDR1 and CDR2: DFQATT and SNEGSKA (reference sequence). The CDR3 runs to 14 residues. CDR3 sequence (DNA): TGCAGCTTGGACTATTGGACTAACCTAGAGACCCAGTACTTC. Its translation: CSLDYWTNLETQYF.

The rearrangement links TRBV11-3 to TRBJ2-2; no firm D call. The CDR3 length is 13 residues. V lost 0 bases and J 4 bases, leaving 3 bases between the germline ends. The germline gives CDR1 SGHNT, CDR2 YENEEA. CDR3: CASSLDSTGELFF. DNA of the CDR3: TGTGCCAGCAGCTTAGACAGCACCGGGGAGCTGTTTTTT.

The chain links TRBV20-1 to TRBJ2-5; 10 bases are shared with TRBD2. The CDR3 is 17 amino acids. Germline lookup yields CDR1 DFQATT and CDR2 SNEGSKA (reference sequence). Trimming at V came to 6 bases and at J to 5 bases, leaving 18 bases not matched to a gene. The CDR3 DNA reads TGCAGTGCCCCCTCTAGCGGGAGAGGGGCCCGTAGGGAGACCCAGTACTTC. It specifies CSAPSSGRGARRETQYF.

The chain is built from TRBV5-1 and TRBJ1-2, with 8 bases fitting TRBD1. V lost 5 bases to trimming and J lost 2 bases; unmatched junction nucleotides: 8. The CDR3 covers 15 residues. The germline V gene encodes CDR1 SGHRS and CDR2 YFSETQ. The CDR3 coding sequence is TGCGCCAGCAGAGTATGGACAGGGATCAACTATGGCTACACCTTC. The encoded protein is CASRVWTGINYGYTF.

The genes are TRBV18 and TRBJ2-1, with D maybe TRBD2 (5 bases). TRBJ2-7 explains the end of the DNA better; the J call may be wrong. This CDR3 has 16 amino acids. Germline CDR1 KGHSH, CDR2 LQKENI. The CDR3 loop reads CASSPLRADSYNEQYF. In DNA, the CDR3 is TGTGCCAGCTCACCACTGAGGGCAGACTCCTACAATGAGCAGTACTTC.

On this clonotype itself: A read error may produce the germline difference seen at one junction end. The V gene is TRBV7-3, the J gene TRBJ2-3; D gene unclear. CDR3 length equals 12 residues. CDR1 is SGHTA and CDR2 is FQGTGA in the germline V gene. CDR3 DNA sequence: TGTGCCTGCAGCTCCGGAACAGATACGCAGTATTTT. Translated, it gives CACSSGTDTQYF. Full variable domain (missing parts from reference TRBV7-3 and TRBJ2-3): GAGVSQTPSNKVTEKGKYVELRCDPISGHTALYWYRQSLGQGPEFLIYFQGTGAADDSGLPNDRFFAVRPEGSVSTLKIQRTERGDSAVYLCACSSGTDTQYFGPGTRLTVL.

CDR3 residues: CASSQDGNGAGSNEQYF. The CDR3 region has the DNA TGTGCCAGCAGCCAAGATGGGAATGGGGCGGGATCCAACGAGCAGTACTTC. The chain combines TRBV4-2 with TRBJ2-7; weak D call: TRBD2 (6 bases). V dropped 0 bases and J dropped 5 bases, with 20 bases sitting between them. The germline CDR1 and CDR2 sequences are LGHNA and YNFKEQ. The CDR3 is made up of 17 amino acids.

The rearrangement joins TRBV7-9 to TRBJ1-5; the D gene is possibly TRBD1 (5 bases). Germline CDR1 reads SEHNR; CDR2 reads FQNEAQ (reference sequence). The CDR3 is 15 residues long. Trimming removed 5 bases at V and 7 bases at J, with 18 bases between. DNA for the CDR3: TGTGCCAGCAGCCCTAGCGGTCAGGGCGGACAGCCCCAGCATTTT. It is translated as CASSPSGQGGQPQHF.

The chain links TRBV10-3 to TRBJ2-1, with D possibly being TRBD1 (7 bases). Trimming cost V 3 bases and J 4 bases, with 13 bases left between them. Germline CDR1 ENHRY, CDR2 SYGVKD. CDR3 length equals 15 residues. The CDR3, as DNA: TGTGCCATCAGTGATTTGGCAGGGGGGTACAATGAGCAGTTCTTC. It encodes CAISDLAGGYNEQFF.

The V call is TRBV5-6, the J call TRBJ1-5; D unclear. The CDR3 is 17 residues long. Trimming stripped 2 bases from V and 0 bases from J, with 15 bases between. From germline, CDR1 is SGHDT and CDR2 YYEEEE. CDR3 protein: CASSFGPRSYSNQPQHF. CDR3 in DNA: TGTGCCAGCAGCTTCGGACCCCGATCCTATAGCAATCAGCCCCAGCATTTT.